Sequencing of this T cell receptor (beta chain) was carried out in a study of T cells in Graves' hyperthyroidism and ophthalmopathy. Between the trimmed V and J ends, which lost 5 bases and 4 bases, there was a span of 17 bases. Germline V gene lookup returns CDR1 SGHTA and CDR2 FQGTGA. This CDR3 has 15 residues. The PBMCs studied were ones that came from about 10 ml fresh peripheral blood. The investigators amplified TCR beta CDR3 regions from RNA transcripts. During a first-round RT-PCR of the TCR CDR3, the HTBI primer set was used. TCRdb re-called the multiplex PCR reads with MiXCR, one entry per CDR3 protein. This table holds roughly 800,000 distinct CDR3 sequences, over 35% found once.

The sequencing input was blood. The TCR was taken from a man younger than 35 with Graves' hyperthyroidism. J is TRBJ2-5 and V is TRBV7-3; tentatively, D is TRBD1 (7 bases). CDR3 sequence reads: CASSPNAGQRETQYF. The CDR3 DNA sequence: TGTGCCAGCAGCCCGAACGCGGGACAGAGAGAGACCCAGTACTTC.